Following are 21 T cell receptor beta chains from one sample sequenced in a study of cytomegalovirus exposure and HLA in healthy donors. 13 Jbeta primers and 60 Vbeta primers were used for the PCR. Produced via immunoSEQ multiplex PCR; TCRdb's table is partial and in-frame only. This table holds 100,000 to 150,000 clones. Sequenced input: PBMCs. Every receptor here comes from a man between 35 and 55 years old in good health and CMV-seronegative.

V gene TRBV7-6 combines with J gene TRBJ2-7, with 9 nucleotides matching TRBD1. With V trimmed by 3 bases and J by 6 bases, 6 bases remained unmatched. This CDR3 region has 14 residues. Germline lookup yields CDR1 SGHVS and CDR2 FNYEAQ. The CDR3 loop is CASSFGQGTAEQYF. The DNA for the CDR3 is TGTGCCAGCAGCTTTGGACAGGGGACCGCCGAGCAGTACTTC. Complete variable domain (other parts from reference TRBV7-6 and TRBJ2-7): GAGVSQSPRYKVTKRGQDVALRCDPISGHVSLYWYRQALGQGPEFLTYFNYEAQQDKSGLPNDRFSAERPEGSISTLTIQRTEQRDSAMYRCASSFGQGTAEQYFGPGTRLTVT.

The J gene is TRBJ1-1, the V gene TRBV13, with a possible D match to TRBD1 (5 bases). V lost 5 bases and J 13 bases, leaving 17 bases between the germline ends. Per germline, CDR1 PRHDT and CDR2 FYEKMQ (reference sequence). The CDR3 length is 12 residues. The CDR3 spells CASSGTGLLVFF. CDR3 nucleotides: TGTGCCAGCAGCGGCACGGGACTTCTGGTTTTCTTT. Based on the CDR3 plus reference TRBV13 and TRBJ1-1, the full variable domain is AAGVIQSPRHLIKEKRETATLKCYPIPRHDTVYWYQQGPGQDPQFLISFYEKMQSDKGSIPDRFSAQQFSDYHSELNMSSLELGDSALYFCASSGTGLLVFFGQGTRLTVV.

The chain joins TRBV30 to TRBJ2-3; D not resolved. Germline V gene lookup returns CDR1 GTSNPN and CDR2 SVGIG (reference sequence). CDR3 length: 12 residues. Trimming cost V 4 bases and J 0 bases, with 5 bases left between them. The CDR3 DNA is TGTGCCTGGACCAGAAGCACAGATACGCAGTATTTT. As protein: CAWTRSTDTQYF. Combining the CDR3 with reference TRBV30 and TRBJ2-3 gives the whole variable domain SQTIHQWPATLVQPVGSPLSLECTVEGTSNPNLYWYRQAAGRGLQLLFYSVGIGQISSEVPQNLSASRPQDRQFILSSKKLLLSDSGFYLCAWTRSTDTQYFGPGTRLTVL.

The chain couples TRBV11-3 to TRBJ1-4, with a weak D call TRBD1 (6 bases). This CDR3 spans 13 amino acids. V gave up 8 bases and J gave up 8 bases, with 15 bases separating them. Germline assignment: CDR1 SGHNT and CDR2 YENEEA. The CDR3 sequence: CASGDRFGEKLFF. The CDR3 DNA is TGTGCCAGCGGTGACAGGTTTGGGGAAAAACTGTTTTTT.

This sequence joins TRBV7-8 and TRBJ2-1; 8 bases are shared with TRBD1. The germline V gene encodes CDR1 SGHVS and CDR2 FQNEAQ. After removal of 4 bases from V and 9 bases from J, the junction contained 8 bases not matched to a gene. This CDR3 region has 14 residues. CDR3 in DNA: TGTGCCAGCAGCTCTCTGACAGGGGTGCGTGAGCAGTTCTTC. This sequence encodes CASSSLTGVREQFF.

The chain couples TRBV6-5 to TRBJ2-7, with 9 bases aligning to TRBD1. Per the germline V gene, CDR1 is MNHEY and CDR2 is SVGAGI. CDR3 length: 15 residues. V dropped 6 bases and J dropped 5; count of bases not matched to a gene: 11. CDR3 bases: TGTGCCAGCAGACCGCCCGGACAGGGGTTCCACGAGCAGTACTTC. The encoded protein is CASRPPGQGFHEQYF.

CDR3 protein: CASSQRLLGQGGNSPLHF. The CDR3 nucleotides read TGCGCCAGCAGCCAACGATTATTGGGACAGGGAGGGAATTCACCCCTCCACTTT. The chain carries TRBV4-1 and TRBJ1-6; 9 nucleotides agree with TRBD1. CDR1 is MGHRA, CDR2 YSYEKL, per germline. Unmatched junction bases numbered 12, after V lost 2 bases and J lost 7 bases. The CDR3 covers 18 residues.

The V and J genes are TRBV5-5 and TRBJ1-5; 10 nucleotides match TRBD1. The CDR3 is 14 amino acids. V shed 2 bases, J shed 7 bases, and the junction held 3 bases outside the gene matches. Per germline, CDR1 SGHKS and CDR2 YYEKEE (reference sequence). This chain's CDR3 is CASSFSGQGQPQHF. CDR3 DNA sequence: TGTGCCAGCAGCTTTTCGGGACAGGGGCAGCCCCAGCATTTT.

V gene TRBV7-9 combines with J gene TRBJ2-1; 14 positions agree with TRBD2. Per germline, CDR1 SEHNR and CDR2 FQNEAQ (reference sequence). Losses at the gene ends were 5 bases for V and 6 bases for J; bases not matched to a gene: 6. This CDR3 spans 16 amino acids. The CDR3 protein is CASSRLGTSGSNEQFF. CDR3 sequence (DNA): TGTGCCAGCAGCCGTCTCGGGACTAGCGGGAGCAATGAGCAGTTCTTC.

The gene calls are TRBV7-8 and TRBJ2-1; D is ambiguous. The CDR3 totals 14 residues. Per germline, CDR1 SGHVS and CDR2 FQNEAQ. Deletions cut 2 bases from V and 7 bases from J, with 12 bases between. The CDR3 loop is CASSLQRLGNEQFF. CDR3 DNA: TGTGCCAGCAGCTTACAGCGACTTGGGAATGAGCAGTTCTTC.

The chain joins TRBV13 to TRBJ2-5; TRBD1 might be the D (6 bases). With the DNA end fitting TRBJ2-7 better, the J assignment may be wrong. CDR1 is PRHDT and CDR2 is FYEKMQ in the germline V gene (reference sequence). This CDR3 comprises 13 residues. This chain's CDR3 is CASRGTTSYEQYF. The CDR3 coding sequence is TGTGCCAGCCGAGGGACAACCTCCTACGAGCAGTACTTC.

V gene TRBV18 combines with J gene TRBJ2-2; D perhaps matches TRBD2 (6 bases). The CDR3 contains 14 residues. CDR1 and CDR2 (germline): KGHSH, LQKENI. Trimming pared 3 bases from V and 8 bases from J, leaving 13 bases between. As DNA, the CDR3 is TGTGCCAGCTCACCGGGTCGCCTAGCGGGGGAGCTGTTTTTT. Its protein product is CASSPGRLAGELFF.

The V call is TRBV5-4, the J call TRBJ2-6, with 11 bases identical to TRBD2. V was pared by 0 bases and J by 3 bases, with 5 bases of the junction left unmatched. Germline V gene lookup returns CDR1 SGHNT and CDR2 YYREEE (reference sequence). CDR3 length equals 18 residues. DNA for the CDR3: TGTGCCAGCAGCTTGGGAACTAGCGGGAGCCTTGGGGCCAACGTCCTGACTTTC. Translated: CASSLGTSGSLGANVLTF.

This rearrangement joins TRBV5-8 to TRBJ1-2; tentative D call: TRBD1 (6 bases). CDR3 length equals 15 residues. Per the germline V gene, CDR1 is SGHTS and CDR2 is YDEGEE. Trimming removed 2 bases at V and 2 bases at J, with 13 bases between. The CDR3 spells CASSFRSDRNYGYTF. CDR3 bases: TGTGCCAGCAGCTTCCGGAGCGACAGGAACTATGGCTACACCTTC.

Turning to this clone: A junction boundary mismatches the germline segment, possibly from a read error. The same CDR3 is also encoded by other DNA sequences in this sample. This rearrangement joins TRBV5-6 to TRBJ2-3; no definite D call. This CDR3 region has 16 residues. Germline V gene sequence: CDR1 SGHDT, CDR2 YYEEEE. CDR3 loop: CASSLLRHGSADTQYF. In nucleotides, the CDR3 is TGTGCCAGCAGCTTGTTAAGGCACGGGTCGGCAGATACGCAGTATTTC.

The chain couples TRBV6-5 to TRBJ2-7; 7 nucleotides line up with TRBD1. V lost 6 bases and J lost 0; bases outside the gene matches: 5. The length of the CDR3 is 14 residues. Germline CDR1 and CDR2: MNHEY and SVGAGI. CDR3 sequence (DNA): TGTGCCAGCAGAAGGACAGGCCTCTCCTACGAGCAGTACTTC. Translated, it gives CASRRTGLSYEQYF.

The rearrangement joins TRBV19 to TRBJ1-1; the D is unclear. In germline, CDR1 is LNHDA, CDR2 SQIVND (reference sequence). The CDR3 is 11 amino acids. The V and J ends lost 0 bases and 7 bases respectively, with 3 bases between them. CDR3 amino acids: CASSIESEAFF. The CDR3 DNA reads as TGTGCCAGTAGTATAGAGAGTGAAGCTTTCTTT.

This chain connects TRBV6-6 to TRBJ1-2; the match to TRBD1 covers 8 bases. CDR1 and CDR2 from the germline V gene are MNHNY and SVGAGI (reference sequence). This CDR3 spans 14 amino acids. V shed 5 bases and J 8 bases; nucleotides not matched to a gene: 10. CDR3 protein: CASSRTGTARGYTF. The CDR3 coding sequence is TGTGCCAGCAGTCGGACAGGGACAGCCAGAGGCTACACCTTC.

V gene TRBV19 combines with J gene TRBJ2-5, with 9 bases matching TRBD1. The CDR3 consists of 16 residues. The germline gives CDR1 LNHDA, CDR2 SQIVND (reference sequence). The J segment lost 4 bases and the V segment lost 6 bases, leaving 12 bases of the junction unmatched. The DNA of the CDR3 is TGTGCCAGTAGGACTACTTGGGACAGGGTTGGAGAGACCCAGTACTTC. Translated: CASRTTWDRVGETQYF. The complete variable domain, with remaining parts taken from reference TRBV19 and TRBJ2-5, reads DGGITQSPKYLFRKEGQNVTLSCEQNLNHDAMYWYRQDPGQGLRLIYYSQIVNDFQKGDIAEGYSVSREKKESFPLTVTSAQKNPTAFYLCASRTTWDRVGETQYFGPGTRLLVL.

The rearrangement uses TRBV28 and TRBJ2-3, with D unclear. The CDR3 runs 12 residues. Per germline, CDR1 MDHEN and CDR2 SYDVKM. Between the trimmed V and J ends, which lost 7 bases and 14 bases, there was a span of 19 bases. CDR3 in amino acids: CASISPLAALYF. The CDR3 nucleotides read TGTGCCAGCATTTCCCCCCTGGCGGCGTTGTATTTT. Filled out from reference TRBV28 and TRBJ2-3, the complete variable domain reads DVKVTQSSRYLVKRTGEKVFLECVQDMDHENMFWYRQDPGLGLRLIYFSYDVKMKEKGDIPEGYSVSREKKERFSLILESASTNQTSMYLCASISPLAALYFGPGTRLTVL.

The rearrangement links TRBV10-1 to TRBJ2-7, with a weak D call TRBD1 (5 bases). CDR3 length: 15 amino acids. V was cut by 3 bases and J by 0 bases, with 12 bases left in between. Germline values: CDR1 WNHNN, CDR2 SYGVQD (reference sequence). DNA of the CDR3: TGCGCCAGCAGTGAAGGGGCCAAGAGCTCCTACGAGCAGTACTTC. This encodes CASSEGAKSSYEQYF.